One TCR beta chain is described in this entry. The data stem from a study of PD-L1 blockade in urothelial cancer. Study-level information: Patients previously received 0 to 3 chemotherapy regimens. Analysis of the blood was performed 3 weeks (second dose) and 6 weeks after treatment start. Blood gave a median around 150,000 T cells.

Clones were read by immunoSEQ multiplex PCR, and TCRdb kept only the in-frame ones, dropping some. The profile shows approximately 71,000 clones, about 89% of them singletons. Pretreatment and on-treatment samples were taken, numbering 1 to 8 per patient. V lost 1 base to trimming and J lost 5 bases, with 9 bases between them. The V gene's germline CDR1 is SGHNT and CDR2 YYREEE (reference sequence). The CDR3 has 13 amino acids. The origin of this receptor is a man between 60 and 75 years old with urothelial cancer. The rearrangement uses TRBV5-4 and TRBJ2-5; maybe TRBD2 (5 bases). Sample: PBMCs, taken around atezolizumab (anti-PD-L1) treatment. The CDR3 here is CASSLRGFETQYF. In DNA, the CDR3 is TGTGCCAGCAGCTTGCGAGGGTTTGAGACCCAGTACTTC.